Listed here are 32 T cell receptor beta chains from one sample, sequenced in a study of blood T cell repertoires in COVID-19. TCRdb's copy holds only in-frame clones and misses some; the assay was immunoSEQ multiplex PCR. Here the sample spans roughly 250,000 clones, around nine tenths being singletons. The specimen sequenced was PBMCs or T cells enriched from blood (not recorded which). The receptors here all came from a woman aged 45-59 years who had recovered from COVID-19.

The J gene is TRBJ2-2, the V gene TRBV30, with 7 bases matching TRBD2. Germline-derived CDR1 and CDR2 are GTSNPN and SVGIG (reference sequence). The CDR3 is 15 amino acids. Germline trimming cut 2 bases from V and 4 bases from J; bases unmatched to any gene: 7. The CDR3 reads CAWSPSGGTTGELFF. CDR3 in DNA: TGTGCCTGGAGTCCCTCGGGGGGAACCACCGGGGAGCTGTTTTTT.

Here the CDR3 DNA reads TGCAGCGTAGGGACAGACTATAATTCACCCCTCCACTTT. It is translated as CSVGTDYNSPLHF. The chain employs TRBV29-1 and TRBJ1-6; 7 nucleotides agree with TRBD1. Per germline, CDR1 SQVTM and CDR2 ANQGSEA. V lost 6 bases and J lost 3; bases outside the gene matches: 2. This CDR3 comprises 13 residues.

V and J are TRBV28 and TRBJ2-2, with D maybe TRBD2 (6 bases). The CDR3 sequence is 14 residues long. The germline V gene has CDR1 MDHEN and CDR2 SYDVKM. Trimming stripped 3 bases from V and 6 bases from J, with 11 bases between. CDR3 protein: CASSLVTSSGELFF. The CDR3 bases are TGTGCCAGCAGTTTGGTGACTAGTTCCGGGGAGCTGTTTTTT.

In this sample, this clone turned up a few times. This chain joins TRBV9 and TRBJ1-1; 8 bases are a match to TRBD1. The junction had 1 base not matched to a gene; V was cut back by 2 bases and J by 1 base. The CDR3 has 14 residues. Germline loops: CDR1 SGDLS, CDR2 YYNGEE. The CDR3 sequence is CASSVGTGNTEAFF. CDR3 DNA sequence: TGTGCCAGCAGCGTGGGGACAGGGAACACTGAAGCTTTCTTT.

This chain joins TRBV12-1 and TRBJ1-2. TRBV12-1 is termed a pseudogene. CDR3 length equals 14 residues. The CDR3 DNA reads TGTGCCAGCAGCTTTGCGCGGCTGCAGTATGGCTACACCTTC. Encoded protein: CASSFARLQYGYTF.

The table lists this clone with a few counts. Within the sample, other DNA sequences also encode this same CDR3. For the CDR3, the DNA is TGTGCCAGCAGCGTACAGGGGAACACTGAAGCTTTCTTT. This translates into CASSVQGNTEAFF. The gene calls are TRBV9 and TRBJ1-1, with TRBD1 as a possible D gene (5 bases). Germline CDR1 reads SGDLS; CDR2 reads YYNGEE. Trimming shortened V by 1 base and J by 1 base, and 5 bases separated the two germline ends. This CDR3 has 13 residues.

The chain employs TRBV18 and TRBJ2-2, with 12 bases fitting TRBD2. The CDR3 covers 15 residues. Germline trimming cut 4 bases from V and 6 bases from J; bases unmatched to any gene: 3. The V gene's germline CDR1 is KGHSH and CDR2 LQKENI. CDR3 DNA sequence: TGTGCCAGCTCACAGCGGACTAGCGGGGCCGGGGAGCTGTTTTTT. It translates to CASSQRTSGAGELFF.

The V gene is TRBV9, the J gene TRBJ2-2; 7 bases are shared with TRBD2. CDR3 size: 16 residues. The V segment lost 5 bases and the J segment 2 bases; nucleotides outside the gene matches: 9. In germline, CDR1 is SGDLS, CDR2 YYNGEE. The DNA for the CDR3 is TGTGCCAGCAGACGAAGCGGGGATGTAAACACCGGGGAGCTGTTTTTT. Translation gives CASRRSGDVNTGELFF.

As regards this clone: This sample includes further DNA sequences coding for the same CDR3. V usage is TRBV28 and J usage is TRBJ1-2; D gene ambiguous. Germline V gene data show CDR1 as MDHEN and CDR2 as SYDVKM. V lost 4 bases to trimming and J lost 4 bases, with 4 bases between them. The CDR3 has 11 residues. This chain's CDR3 is CASSSSYGYTF. The CDR3 DNA is TGTGCCAGCAGTTCCAGCTATGGCTACACCTTC.

Here the CDR3 DNA reads TGTGCCAGCAGCCCGGGACACCTTGACGCTTTCTTT. Its translation is CASSPGHLDAFF. The V gene is TRBV6-5, the J gene TRBJ1-1; perhaps TRBD1 as D (6 bases). Trimming cost V 6 bases and J 11 bases, with 16 bases left between them. Germline-derived CDR1 and CDR2 are MNHEY and SVGAGI. The CDR3 spans 12 residues.

The V call is TRBV7-8, the J call TRBJ2-3, with D maybe TRBD2 (5 bases). Germline V gene lookup returns CDR1 SGHVS and CDR2 FQNEAQ. The CDR3 extends over 16 amino acids. The germline V and J ends were trimmed by 10 bases and 0 bases, with 20 bases remaining between them. CDR3 region: CATLSTYRGSTDTQYF. Here the CDR3 DNA reads TGTGCCACCCTTTCTACGTATCGCGGGAGCACAGATACGCAGTATTTT.

The V call is TRBV19, the J call TRBJ1-2, with 11 bases that match TRBD1. V shed 10 bases and J 8 bases; nucleotides not matched to a gene: 9. Germline loops: CDR1 LNHDA, CDR2 SQIVND (reference sequence). This CDR3 comprises 13 residues. CDR3 DNA sequence: TGTGCCACGTGGACAGGGGGCGGTTTAGGCTACACCTTC. It specifies CATWTGGGLGYTF.

Concerning this clone itself: Distinct nucleotide sequences in the sample also encode this CDR3. CDR3 sequence: CASSRQGAGANVLTF. CDR3 DNA: TGTGCCAGTAGTCGACAGGGCGCTGGGGCCAACGTCCTGACTTTC. V and J are TRBV19 and TRBJ2-6; 7 positions agree with TRBD1. Germline CDR1 LNHDA, CDR2 SQIVND (reference sequence). V lost 5 bases, J lost 2 bases, and 3 bases stayed unmatched. This CDR3 has 15 residues.

This clone was found a few times. The genes are TRBV5-1 and TRBJ1-6; D possibly corresponds to TRBD1 (5 bases). The ends were cut back, 4 bases at V and 2 bases at J, with 10 bases in the middle. The CDR3 has 15 amino acids. From germline, CDR1 is SGHRS and CDR2 YFSETQ. The CDR3 loop is CASSPRETYNSPLHF. The CDR3 nucleotides read TGCGCCAGCAGCCCCAGGGAAACCTATAATTCACCCCTCCACTTT.

This clone was picked up a small number of times. The chain has TRBV9 and TRBJ2-7; 11 bases match TRBD1. The CDR3 spans 15 residues. Germline V CDR1 and CDR2: SGDLS, YYNGEE. V lost 3 bases, J lost 4 bases, and 6 bases stayed unmatched. The CDR3 region has the DNA TGTGCCAGCAGCGGTGGACAGGGGGCTGCGTACGAGCAGTACTTC. It encodes CASSGGQGAAYEQYF.

This rearrangement joins TRBV18 to TRBJ2-3, with TRBD2 identical over 9 bases. CDR1 and CDR2 from the germline V gene are KGHSH and LQKENI. The CDR3 sequence is 16 residues long. The junction had 9 bases not matched to a gene; V was cut back by 4 bases and J by 4 bases. The CDR3 spells CASSRPGLATSDTQYF. The CDR3 DNA is TGTGCCAGCTCACGACCCGGACTAGCGACGTCAGATACGCAGTATTTT. The full variable domain, in which reference TRBV18 and TRBJ2-3 provide the parts outside the CDR3, is NAGVMQNPRHLVRRRGQEARLRCSPMKGHSHVYWYRQLPEEGLKFMVYLQKENIIDESGMPKERFSAEFPKEGPSILRIQQVVRGDSAAYFCASSRPGLATSDTQYFGPGTRLTVL.

The rearrangement joins TRBV6-1 to TRBJ1-2, with TRBD1 identical over 8 bases. Germline CDR1 and CDR2: MNHNS and SASEGT. The junction had 6 bases not matched to a gene; V was cut back by 3 bases and J by 0 bases. This CDR3 region has 16 residues. This CDR3 is CASSDQGAFSNYGYTF. CDR3 coding DNA: TGTGCCAGCAGTGACCAGGGGGCTTTTTCTAACTATGGCTACACCTTC.

This clone was picked up a small number of times. This sequence joins TRBV6-5 and TRBJ1-2; 7 bases agree with TRBD1. This CDR3 is built from 12 residues. J gave up 7 bases and V 6 bases, and 5 bases lay outside the gene matches. The germline V gene has CDR1 MNHEY and CDR2 SVGAGI. The CDR3 region has the DNA TGTGCCAGCAGCCAGGGACAGCGTGGCTACACCTTC. Protein sequence: CASSQGQRGYTF.

This chain links TRBV28 with TRBJ2-1; D perhaps matches TRBD2 (6 bases). Deletions cut 7 bases from V and 9 bases from J, with 28 bases between. CDR1 is MDHEN and CDR2 is SYDVKM in the germline V gene. This CDR3 contains 17 residues. CDR3 region: CASIEVSSGVGAGEQFF. The CDR3 coding sequence is TGTGCCAGCATTGAGGTTTCTTCGGGAGTAGGGGCGGGTGAGCAGTTCTTC.

The CDR3 nucleotides are TGTGCCAGCAGCTTAGCCCTGACGGGTAATTCACCCCTCCACTTT. It is translated as CASSLALTGNSPLHF. The V and J genes are TRBV7-2 and TRBJ1-6; D gene uncertain. Trimming took 0 bases from V and 6 from J, leaving 9 bases between them. Per germline, CDR1 SGHTA and CDR2 FQGNSA. The CDR3 runs 15 residues. Drawing the rest from reference TRBV7-2 and TRBJ1-6, the complete variable domain is GAGVSQSPSNKVTEKGKDVELRCDPISGHTALYWYRQSLGQGLEFLIYFQGNSAPDKSGLPSDRFSAERTGGSVSTLTIQRTQQEDSAVYLCASSLALTGNSPLHFGNGTRLTVT.

This chain links TRBV6-1 with TRBJ1-5, with D possibly matching TRBD1 (5 bases). Deletions cut 1 base from V and 9 bases from J, with 19 bases between. CDR3 length equals 16 residues. Germline CDR1 and CDR2: MNHNS and SASEGT. CDR3 sequence reads: CASSEDKARVGWPQHF. In DNA form, the CDR3 reads TGTGCCAGCAGTGAAGACAAGGCCAGGGTAGGATGGCCCCAGCATTTT.

The chain couples TRBV5-6 to TRBJ1-6; 7 nucleotides line up with TRBD1. The CDR3 loop spans 16 amino acids. The ends lost 4 bases at V and 8 bases at J; junction bases unmatched: 12. From germline, CDR1 is SGHDT and CDR2 YYEEEE. CDR3: CASSPDTGVSHSPLHF. DNA of the CDR3: TGTGCCAGCAGCCCGGACACAGGGGTTAGCCATTCACCCCTCCACTTT.

The V gene is TRBV5-4, the J gene TRBJ2-3, with 9 bases matching TRBD2. Germline CDR1 SGHNT, CDR2 YYREEE (reference sequence). The CDR3 is made up of 17 amino acids. Trimming took 0 bases from V and 1 from J; bases not matched to a gene: 6. CDR3 sequence reads: CASSLGPAGGGTDTQYF. The DNA of the CDR3 is TGTGCCAGCAGCTTGGGTCCAGCGGGAGGTGGCACAGATACGCAGTATTTT.

The chain couples TRBV28 to TRBJ2-5; 9 positions agree with TRBD1. Germline V lookup: CDR1 MDHEN, CDR2 SYDVKM. V lost 4 bases, J lost 7 bases, and 4 bases stayed unmatched. The CDR3 has 13 residues. The CDR3 DNA sequence: TGTGCCAGCAGTTCAGGACAGGGGTGGACCCAGTACTTC. Amino acid sequence: CASSSGQGWTQYF.

The chain combines TRBV6-5 with TRBJ2-1, with unresolved D. Trimming took off 0 bases at V and 2 bases at J, with 11 bases between the two ends. CDR3 length: 16 amino acids. Germline lookup yields CDR1 MNHEY and CDR2 SVGAGI. The CDR3 loop reads CASSYSQRPTYNEQFF. CDR3 bases: TGTGCCAGCAGTTACTCGCAGCGACCGACCTACAATGAGCAGTTCTTC.

V gene TRBV5-1 combines with J gene TRBJ2-3, with D tentatively TRBD2 (6 bases). CDR1 is SGHRS, CDR2 YFSETQ, per germline. The V end lost 4 bases, the J end lost 4 bases, and 22 bases lay between the germline ends. The CDR3 is made up of 17 amino acids. This CDR3 reads CASSRSTSPLTPDTQYF. The CDR3, as DNA: TGCGCCAGCAGCCGTTCTACTAGCCCCCTTACCCCAGATACGCAGTATTTT.

The chain joins TRBV18 to TRBJ2-2; 8 bases fit TRBD2. The V gene end was trimmed by 3 bases and the J gene end by 2 bases; junction bases not matched to a gene: 5. Germline CDR1 is KGHSH and CDR2 is LQKENI. The CDR3 has 16 amino acids. CDR3 DNA sequence: TGTGCCAGCTCACCGGGACTAGGAATAAACACCGGGGAGCTGTTTTTT. Encoded protein: CASSPGLGINTGELFF.

V gene TRBV7-2 combines with J gene TRBJ1-1; D gene uncertain. Trimming cost V 3 bases and J 1 base, with 6 bases left between them. The CDR3 spans 13 residues. Germline lookup yields CDR1 SGHTA and CDR2 FQGNSA. The CDR3 nucleotides are TGTGCCAGCAGCTTGACTTGGAACACTGAAGCTTTCTTT. Residues: CASSLTWNTEAFF.

This rearrangement joins TRBV15 to TRBJ1-1; D is perhaps TRBD1 (5 bases). Germline values: CDR1 LNHNV, CDR2 YYDKDF (reference sequence). With 0 bases removed from V and 7 bases from J, the gap between germline ends came to 18 bases. This CDR3 is 16 amino acids long. CDR3 bases: TGTGCCACCAGCAGAGAAGGGGCAGGCCCCTGGGGTGAAGCTTTCTTT. Amino acids: CATSREGAGPWGEAFF.

The CDR3 reads CASSPKGELKKLFF. CDR3 nucleotide sequence: TGTGCCAGCAGCCCGAAAGGGGAACTGAAAAAACTGTTTTTT. The rearrangement joins TRBV3-1 (or the pseudogene TRBV3-2) to TRBJ1-4, with a weak D call TRBD1 (5 bases). The CDR3 contains 14 residues. Trimming stripped 4 bases from V and 9 bases from J, with 15 bases between. The germline gives CDR1 LGHDT, CDR2 YNNKEL (reference sequence).

The chain combines TRBV5-5 with TRBJ1-3; D is uncertain. With 2 bases removed from V and 3 bases from J, the gap between germline ends came to 6 bases. Germline V lookup: CDR1 SGHKS, CDR2 YYEKEE (reference sequence). CDR3 length: 13 residues. Here the CDR3 DNA reads TGTGCCAGCAGCTTTCACAGTGGAAACACCATATATTTT. Its protein is CASSFHSGNTIYF.

The genes are TRBV6-5 and TRBJ1-4; 8 nucleotides agree with TRBD1. This CDR3 spans 14 amino acids. V shed 7 bases, J shed 7 bases, and the junction held 8 bases outside the gene matches. The germline CDR1 and CDR2 sequences are MNHEY and SVGAGI. CDR3 in amino acids: CASNGGGTGEKLFF. The CDR3 nucleotides are TGTGCCAGCAATGGAGGGGGGACAGGTGAAAAACTGTTTTTT.